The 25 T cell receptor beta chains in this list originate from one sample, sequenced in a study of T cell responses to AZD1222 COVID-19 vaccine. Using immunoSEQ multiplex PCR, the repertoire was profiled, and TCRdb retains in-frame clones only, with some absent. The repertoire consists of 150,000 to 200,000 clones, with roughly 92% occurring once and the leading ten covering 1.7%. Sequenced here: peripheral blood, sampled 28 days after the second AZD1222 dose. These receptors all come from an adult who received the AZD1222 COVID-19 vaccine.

The CDR3, as DNA: TGTGCTAGTGGTTCCGGACTGGGGTACAATGAGCAGTTCTTC. It is translated as CASGSGLGYNEQFF. The chain links TRBV12-5 to TRBJ2-1, with D maybe TRBD2 (5 bases). The length of the CDR3 is 14 residues. In germline, CDR1 is LGHNT, CDR2 FRNRAP. Trimming pared 4 bases from V and 4 bases from J, leaving 11 bases between. The variable domain in full, completed from reference TRBV12-5 and TRBJ2-1, reads DARVTQTPRHKVTEMGQEVTMRCQPILGHNTVFWYRQTMMQGLELLAYFRNRAPLDDSGMPKDRFSAEMPDATLATLKIQPSEPRDSAVYFCASGSGLGYNEQFFGPGTRLTVL.

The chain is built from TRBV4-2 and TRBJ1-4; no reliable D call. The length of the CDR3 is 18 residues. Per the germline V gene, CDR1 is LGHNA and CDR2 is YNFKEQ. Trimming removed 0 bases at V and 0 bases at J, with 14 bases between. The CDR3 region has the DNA TGTGCCAGCAGCCAAGATAGGGCAGAATTTGCAACTAATGAAAAACTGTTTTTT. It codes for CASSQDRAEFATNEKLFF.

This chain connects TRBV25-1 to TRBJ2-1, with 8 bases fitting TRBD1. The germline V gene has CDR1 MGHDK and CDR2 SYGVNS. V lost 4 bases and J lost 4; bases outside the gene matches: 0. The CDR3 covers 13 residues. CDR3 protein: CASSGDRYNEQFF. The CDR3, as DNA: TGTGCCAGCAGTGGGGACAGGTACAATGAGCAGTTCTTC.

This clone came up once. CDR3 DNA: TGTGCCAGCAGCAAACCCTCGCTAGCCCCAGGGGGAGATGAGCAGTTCTTC. Amino acid sequence: CASSKPSLAPGGDEQFF. V is TRBV21-1 and J is TRBJ2-1; the D call TRBD1 from the table was never checked on the DNA. TRBV21-1 represents a pseudogene. The CDR3 has 17 amino acids.

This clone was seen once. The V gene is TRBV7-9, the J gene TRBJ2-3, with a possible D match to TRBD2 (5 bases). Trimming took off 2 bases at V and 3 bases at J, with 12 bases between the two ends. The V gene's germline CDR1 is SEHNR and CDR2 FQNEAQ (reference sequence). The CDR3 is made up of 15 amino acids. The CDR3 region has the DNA TGTGCCAGCAGCTTAAGCGGCATGGCTACAGATACGCAGTATTTT. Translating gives CASSLSGMATDTQYF.

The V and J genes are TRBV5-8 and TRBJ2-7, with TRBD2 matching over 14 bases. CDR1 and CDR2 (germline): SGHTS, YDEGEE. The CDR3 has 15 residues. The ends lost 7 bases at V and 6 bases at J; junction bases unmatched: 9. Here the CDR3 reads CASQPLGLAGVEQYF. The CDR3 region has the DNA TGTGCCAGCCAGCCTCTGGGACTAGCGGGAGTCGAGCAGTACTTC.

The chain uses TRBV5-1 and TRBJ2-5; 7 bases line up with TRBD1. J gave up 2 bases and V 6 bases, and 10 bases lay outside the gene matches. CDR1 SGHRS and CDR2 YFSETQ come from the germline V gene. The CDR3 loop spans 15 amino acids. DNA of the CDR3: TGCGCCAGCACCAGGAACAGGGGACCTCAAGAGACCCAGTACTTC. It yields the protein CASTRNRGPQETQYF.

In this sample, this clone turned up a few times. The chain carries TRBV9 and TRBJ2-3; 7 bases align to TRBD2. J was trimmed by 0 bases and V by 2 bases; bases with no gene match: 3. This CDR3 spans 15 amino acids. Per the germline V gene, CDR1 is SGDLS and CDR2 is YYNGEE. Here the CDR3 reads CASSVSSGSTDTQYF. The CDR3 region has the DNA TGTGCCAGCAGCGTTTCTAGCGGAAGCACAGATACGCAGTATTTT.

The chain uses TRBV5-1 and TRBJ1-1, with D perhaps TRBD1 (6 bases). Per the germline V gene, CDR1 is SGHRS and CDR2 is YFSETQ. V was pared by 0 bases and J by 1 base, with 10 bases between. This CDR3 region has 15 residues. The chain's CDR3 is CASSLVGGANTEAFF. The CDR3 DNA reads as TGCGCCAGCAGCTTGGTTGGGGGGGCGAACACTGAAGCTTTCTTT.

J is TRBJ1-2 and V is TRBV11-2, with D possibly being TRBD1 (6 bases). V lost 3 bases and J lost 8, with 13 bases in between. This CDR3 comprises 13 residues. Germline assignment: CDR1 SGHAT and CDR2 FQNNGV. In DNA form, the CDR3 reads TGTGCCAGCAGCTTTATCTGGGGGCTAGGCTACACCTTC. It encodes CASSFIWGLGYTF.

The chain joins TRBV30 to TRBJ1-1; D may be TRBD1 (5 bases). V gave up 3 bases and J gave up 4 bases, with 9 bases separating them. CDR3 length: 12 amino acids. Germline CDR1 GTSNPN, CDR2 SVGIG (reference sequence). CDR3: CAWSRVVTEAFF. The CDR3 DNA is TGTGCCTGGAGCAGGGTAGTCACTGAAGCTTTCTTT.

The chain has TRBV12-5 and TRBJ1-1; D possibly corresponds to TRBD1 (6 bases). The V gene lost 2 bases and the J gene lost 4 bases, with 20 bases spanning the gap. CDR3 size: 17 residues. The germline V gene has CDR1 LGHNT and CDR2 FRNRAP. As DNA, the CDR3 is TGTGCTAGTGGTTTGCCCCCTACAGGGAAGGTTGGCACTGAAGCTTTCTTT. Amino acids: CASGLPPTGKVGTEAFF.

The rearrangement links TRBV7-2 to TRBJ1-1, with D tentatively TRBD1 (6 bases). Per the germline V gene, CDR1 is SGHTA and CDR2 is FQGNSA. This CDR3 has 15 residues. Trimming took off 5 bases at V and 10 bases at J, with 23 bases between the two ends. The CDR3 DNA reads TGTGCCAGCAGCCCTGGACAGCCCCCGAGACGGGGAGCTTTCTTT. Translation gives CASSPGQPPRRGAFF. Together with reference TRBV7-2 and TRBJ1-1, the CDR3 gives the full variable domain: GAGVSQSPSNKVTEKGKDVELRCDPISGHTALYWYRQSLGQGLEFLIYFQGNSAPDKSGLPSDRFSAERTGGSVSTLTIQRTQQEDSAVYLCASSPGQPPRRGAFFGQGTRLTVV.

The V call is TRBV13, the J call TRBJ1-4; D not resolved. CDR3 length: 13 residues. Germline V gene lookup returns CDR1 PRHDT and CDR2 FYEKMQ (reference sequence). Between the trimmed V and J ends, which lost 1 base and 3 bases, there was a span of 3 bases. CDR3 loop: CASSLEANEKLFF. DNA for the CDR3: TGTGCCAGCAGCTTAGAGGCTAATGAAAAACTGTTTTTT.

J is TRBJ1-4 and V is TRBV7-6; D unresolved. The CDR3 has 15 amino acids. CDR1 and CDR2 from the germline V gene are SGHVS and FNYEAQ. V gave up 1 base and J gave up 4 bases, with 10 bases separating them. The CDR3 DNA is TGTGCCAGCAGCTTAGAGCCGGGATTTAATGAAAAACTGTTTTTT. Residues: CASSLEPGFNEKLFF.

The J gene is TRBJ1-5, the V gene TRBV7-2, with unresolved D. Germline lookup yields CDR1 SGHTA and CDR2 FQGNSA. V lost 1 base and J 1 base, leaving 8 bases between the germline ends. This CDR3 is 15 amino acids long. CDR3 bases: TGTGCCAGCAGCTTAGGATCAGGCAGCAATCAGCCCCAGCATTTT. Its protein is CASSLGSGSNQPQHF.

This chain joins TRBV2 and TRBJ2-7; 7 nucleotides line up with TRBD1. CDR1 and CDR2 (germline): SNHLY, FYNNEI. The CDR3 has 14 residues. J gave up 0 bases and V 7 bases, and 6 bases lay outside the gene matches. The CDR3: CASTIQGFSYEQYF. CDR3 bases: TGTGCCAGCACCATACAGGGGTTCTCCTACGAGCAGTACTTC. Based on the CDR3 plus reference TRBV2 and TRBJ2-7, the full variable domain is EPEVTQTPSHQVTQMGQEVILRCVPISNHLYFYWYRQILGQKVEFLVSFYNNEISEKSEIFDDQFSVERPDGSNFTLKIRSTKLEDSAMYFCASTIQGFSYEQYFGPGTRLTVT.

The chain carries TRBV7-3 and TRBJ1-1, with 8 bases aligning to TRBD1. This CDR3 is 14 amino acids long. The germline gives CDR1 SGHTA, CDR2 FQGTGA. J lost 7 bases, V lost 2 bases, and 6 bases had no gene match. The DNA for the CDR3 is TGTGCCAGCAGCTTAGCCAGGGGGCATGGTGAAGCTTTCTTT. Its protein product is CASSLARGHGEAFF.

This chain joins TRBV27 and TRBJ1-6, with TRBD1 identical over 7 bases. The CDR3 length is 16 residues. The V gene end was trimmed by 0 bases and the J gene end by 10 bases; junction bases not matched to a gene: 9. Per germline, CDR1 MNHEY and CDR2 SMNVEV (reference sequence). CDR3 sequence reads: CASSLSPGGGTSPLHF. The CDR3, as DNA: TGTGCCAGCAGTTTATCCCCGGGAGGGGGCACCTCACCCCTCCACTTT.

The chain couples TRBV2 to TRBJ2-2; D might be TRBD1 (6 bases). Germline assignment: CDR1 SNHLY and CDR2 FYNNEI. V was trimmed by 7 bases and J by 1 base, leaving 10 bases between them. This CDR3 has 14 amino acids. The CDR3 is CASMGTLNTGELFF. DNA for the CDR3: TGTGCCAGCATGGGGACATTGAACACCGGGGAGCTGTTTTTT. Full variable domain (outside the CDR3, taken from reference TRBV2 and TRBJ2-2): EPEVTQTPSHQVTQMGQEVILRCVPISNHLYFYWYRQILGQKVEFLVSFYNNEISEKSEIFDDQFSVERPDGSNFTLKIRSTKLEDSAMYFCASMGTLNTGELFFGEGSRLTVL.

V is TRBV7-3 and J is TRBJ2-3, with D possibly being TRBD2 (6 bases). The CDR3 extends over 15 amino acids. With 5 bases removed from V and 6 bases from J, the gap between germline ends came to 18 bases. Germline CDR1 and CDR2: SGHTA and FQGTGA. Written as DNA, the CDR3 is TGTGCCAGCAGCACTCGATCCTCGGGGGTCGATACGCAGTATTTT. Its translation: CASSTRSSGVDTQYF.

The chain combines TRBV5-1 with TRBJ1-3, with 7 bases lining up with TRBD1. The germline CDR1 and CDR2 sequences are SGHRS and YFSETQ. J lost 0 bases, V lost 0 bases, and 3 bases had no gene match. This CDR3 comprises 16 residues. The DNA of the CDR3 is TGCGCCAGCAGCTTGGGGGACAGAAGCTCTGGAAACACCATATATTTT. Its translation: CASSLGDRSSGNTIYF. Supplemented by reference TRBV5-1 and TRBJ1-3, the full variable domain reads KAGVTQTPRYLIKTRGQQVTLSCSPISGHRSVSWYQQTPGQGLQFLFEYFSETQRNKGNFPGRFSGRQFSNSRSEMNVSTLELGDSALYLCASSLGDRSSGNTIYFGEGSWLTVV.

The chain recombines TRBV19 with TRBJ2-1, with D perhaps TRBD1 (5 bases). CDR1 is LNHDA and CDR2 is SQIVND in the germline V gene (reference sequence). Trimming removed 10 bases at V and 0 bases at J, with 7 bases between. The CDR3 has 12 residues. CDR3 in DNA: TGTGCCACCAGGGTCTCCTACAATGAGCAGTTCTTC. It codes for CATRVSYNEQFF.

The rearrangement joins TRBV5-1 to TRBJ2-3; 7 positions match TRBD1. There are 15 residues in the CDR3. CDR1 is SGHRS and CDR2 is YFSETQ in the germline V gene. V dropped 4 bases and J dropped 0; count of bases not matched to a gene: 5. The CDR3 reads CASSRGGTSTDTQYF. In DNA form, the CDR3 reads TGCGCCAGCAGCCGAGGGGGCACCAGCACAGATACGCAGTATTTT.

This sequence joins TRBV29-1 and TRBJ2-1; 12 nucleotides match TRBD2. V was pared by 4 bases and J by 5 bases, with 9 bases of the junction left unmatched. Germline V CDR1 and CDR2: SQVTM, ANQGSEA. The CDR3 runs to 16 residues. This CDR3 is CSVGNPGLAGNNEQFF. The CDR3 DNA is TGCAGCGTTGGGAACCCCGGACTAGCGGGAAACAATGAGCAGTTCTTC.